This TCR beta chain was captured in a study of blood T cell repertoires in COVID-19. About the research overall: COVID-19 samples, acute and convalescent, were from the United States, Italy and Spain. T cells, B-cell-depleted T cells, or PBMCs supplied cDNA or gDNA.

Authors' methods: Amplified reference gene primers provided the basis for estimating nucleated cell counts. The method was immunoSEQ multiplex PCR; TCRdb's version includes in-frame clones alone and lacks a portion of them. V and J calls and clone size are copied from that table; D and trimming were computed from the DNA. The table has over 100,000 clones, 85% to 90% seen once; the top ten hold around 4.5%. Seattle patients were enrolled while actively infected and followed longitudinally. Trimming removed 4 bases from V and 1 base from J, with 14 bases in between. This CDR3 spans 15 amino acids. Germline-derived CDR1 and CDR2 are SGHKS and YYEKEE (reference sequence).

The TCR was taken from a man aged 60 to 75 with COVID-19, enrolled during active disease. The sequencing sample was made of peripheral blood. The chain couples TRBV5-5 to TRBJ1-1; a weak D match, TRBD1 (5 bases). The CDR3 protein is CASSISGTENTEAFF. DNA of the CDR3: TGTGCCAGCAGCATATCCGGGACTGAGAACACTGAAGCTTTCTTT.